This entry features one TCR beta chain sequence. Its antigen is undetermined. Arm-PCR of CDR3 regions with iRepertoire HTBI primers generated TCR beta libraries. TCRdb analysed the multiplex PCR reads with MiXCR anew, one entry per CDR3 protein. The data show roughly 610,000 distinct CDR3 sequences, 15% to 20% seen once. This sample stems from a study of regulatory T cells in long-lasting Graves disease. Study findings and constraints: The number of shared public clonotypes was higher in persistent patients (approximately 2,500) than new patients (more than 850).

Germline V gene lookup returns CDR1 DFQATT and CDR2 SNEGSKA (reference sequence). V shed 5 bases and J 7 bases; nucleotides not matched to a gene: 16. There are 15 residues in the CDR3. The sample's time point: newly diagnosed GD, antithyroid drugs for less than 3 months. From RNA extracted from PBMCs, the TCR library was made. These same data were also listed under a study on T cells in Graves' hyperthyroidism and ophthalmopathy.

The gene calls are TRBV20-1 and TRBJ2-7, with TRBD1 matching over 8 bases. The receptor was isolated from a man between 18 and 29 years old with Graves disease. Sequenced here: peripheral blood mononuclear cells (PBMCs), sampled at new diagnosis, from a patient treated with antithyroid drugs. The CDR3 DNA follows: TGCAGTGCTGCCGACAGGGGCCGCCTCCCTGGGGAGCAGTACTTC. Encoded protein: CSAADRGRLPGEQYF.